This entry lists 3 T cell receptor beta chains sequenced from one sample in a study of Tregs in tolerant kidney transplant recipients. Measured with immunoSEQ multiplex PCR; TCRdb has only the in-frame clones, and not every one. The table lists about 2,000 clones. After 6 days with irradiated graft donor PBMCs, CFSE-labeled recipient PBMCs were FACS-sorted. For these receptors, no antigen is known. The sequenced sample was CD8+ T cells from blood cultured with allogeneic cells, obtained before the transplant. The receptors stem from a human patient who received a combined kidney and bone marrow transplant.

By frequency, this clone registers large. The sequence runs out 3 residues before the end of the CDR3; the remainder is reconstructed from the germline J gene. The V gene is TRBV4-1, the J gene TRBJ2-3, with D perhaps matching TRBD1 or TRBD2 (5 bases each). Trimming shortened V by 1 base and J by 1 base, and 12 bases separated the two germline ends. Per germline, CDR1 MGHRA and CDR2 YSYEKL. The CDR3 has 16 residues. The sequenced CDR3 bases are TGCGCCAGCAGCCAAGGAGGGGCACCCCGCACAGATACG. Protein: CASSQGGAPRTDT. The CDR3 reads in full as CASSQGGAPRTDTQYF.

Comments on this clone: The read stops 3 residues short of the end of the CDR3; the missing end is completed from the germline J gene. The V call is TRBV19, the J call TRBJ1-4; D perhaps matches TRBD1 (6 bases). The germline gives CDR1 LNHDA, CDR2 SQIVND (reference sequence). This CDR3 comprises 14 residues. The germline V and J ends were trimmed by 6 bases and 3 bases, with 11 bases remaining between them. CDR3 amino acids: CASSQGSPNEKLFF. CDR3 DNA (partial): TGTGCCAGTAGCCAGGGGTCGCCTAATGAAAAA.

With regard to this clone: The CDR3 end lies 3 residues beyond the end of the read and is filled in from the germline J gene. V and J are TRBV11-2 and TRBJ2-7; D gene uncertain. The length of the CDR3 is 14 residues. V lost 1 base to trimming and J lost 1 base, with 8 bases between them. CDR1 and CDR2 (germline): SGHAT, FQNNGV. The CDR3 DNA, read in part, is TGTGCCAGCAGCTTAGGGTTTAGTTCCTACGAG. It is translated as CASSLGFSSYE. The whole CDR3 protein is CASSLGFSSYEQYF. Full variable domain (remainder filled in from reference TRBV11-2 and TRBJ2-7): EAGVAQSPRYKIIEKRQSVAFWCNPISGHATLYWYQQILGQGPKLLIQFQNNGVVDDSQLPKDRFSAERLKGVDSTLKIQPAKLEDSAVYLCASSLGFSSYEQYFGPGTRLTVT.